This T cell receptor beta chain was identified in a study of CD4+ T cells in melanoma (dated by TCRdb to between 2021 and 2024). The study in broad terms: The study investigated neoantigen-specific CD4+ T cells in human melanoma.

From cysteine to phenylalanine, the CDR3 is 13 amino acids long. Here the CDR3 DNA is all that survives: 39 bases in frame from base 1. CDR1 SGHNT and CDR2 YYREEE were looked up in the germline V gene (reference sequence). The junction carries 7 bases between V and J, which are trimmed by 1 base and 4 bases respectively. The library was generated by the immunoSEQ multiplex PCR assay. TCRdb's version of the immuneACCESS table is confined to in-frame rearrangements and falls short of the full clone set. An unresolved V gene accounts for under half of the shortfall where checked; the remainder is of unknown origin. A total of roughly 18,000 clones appear in this sample, 83% of them only once. Approximately 5.3% of the sample goes to the ten largest clones. Donors were patients with melanoma. As concerns this clone: Its antigen specificity is not known. Base qualities are not provided; no much larger clone lies one nucleotide away.

General study outcomes and caveats: Neoantigen-specific CD4+ T cells in melanoma were reported to show diverse differentiation states. The report described a correlation between neoantigen-specific CD4+ T cells and the function of CD8+ T cells, macrophages and B cells.

This clonotype originated in a human donor with melanoma. Sequenced input: cells from a culture (not recorded whether cultured in vitro). The chain is assembled from TRBV5-4 and TRBJ2-3; confidence is insufficient to name the D gene. CDR3 protein: CASSLTGPDTQYF. The nucleotides are TGTGCCAGCAGCTTGACGGGTCCAGATACGCAGTATTTT.